A selection of T cell receptor beta chains follows, all from one sample in a study of blood T cell repertoires in COVID-19. Assay used: immunoSEQ multiplex PCR; TCRdb lists only in-frame clones, some missing. The sample records about 140,000 clones, roughly 88% being singletons. The sample was peripheral blood. The source is a man in his sixties with active or convalescent COVID-19. The conserved cysteine and the conserved F or W are not part of the CDR3 here. Each record gives: V gene, J gene, CDR3 protein.

v_call: TRBV11-2; j_call: TRBJ2-5; cdr3_aa: ASSLVPTPRSGETQY
v_call: TRBV5-1; j_call: TRBJ2-7; cdr3_aa: ASSLRVSYEQY
v_call: TRBV27; j_call: TRBJ1-5; cdr3_aa: AARAVGGSNQPQH
v_call: TRBV5-1; j_call: TRBJ1-2; cdr3_aa: ASARDLGNGYT
v_call: TRBV5-6; j_call: TRBJ2-5; cdr3_aa: ASSGRHLGGETQY
v_call: TRBV28; j_call: TRBJ2-7; cdr3_aa: ASRGTGSSYEQY
v_call: TRBV18; j_call: TRBJ2-7; cdr3_aa: ASSSRTGVAYEQY
v_call: TRBV6-5; j_call: TRBJ1-1; cdr3_aa: ASIPGGSENTEAF
v_call: TRBV30; j_call: TRBJ2-1; cdr3_aa: AWSVQGTHHEQF
v_call: TRBV28; j_call: TRBJ2-7; cdr3_aa: ASTSRGAGEQY
v_call: TRBV15; j_call: TRBJ2-7; cdr3_aa: ATRSGILTGGPYEQY